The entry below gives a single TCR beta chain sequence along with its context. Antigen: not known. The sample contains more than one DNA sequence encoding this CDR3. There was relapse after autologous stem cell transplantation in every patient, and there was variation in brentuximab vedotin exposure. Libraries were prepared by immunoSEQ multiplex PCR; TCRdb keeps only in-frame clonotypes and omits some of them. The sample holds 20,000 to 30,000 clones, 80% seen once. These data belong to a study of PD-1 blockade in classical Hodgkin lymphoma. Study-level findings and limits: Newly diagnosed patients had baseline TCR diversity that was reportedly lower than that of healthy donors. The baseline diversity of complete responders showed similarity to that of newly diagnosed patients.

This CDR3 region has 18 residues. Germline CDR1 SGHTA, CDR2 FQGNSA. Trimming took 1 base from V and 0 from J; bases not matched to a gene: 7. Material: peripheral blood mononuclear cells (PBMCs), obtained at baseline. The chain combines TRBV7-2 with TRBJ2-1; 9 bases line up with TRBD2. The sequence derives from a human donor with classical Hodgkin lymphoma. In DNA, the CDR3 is TGTGCCAGCAGCTTAGTTGCGGGGGGGCTGGGCTCCTACAATGAGCAGTTCTTC. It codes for CASSLVAGGLGSYNEQFF. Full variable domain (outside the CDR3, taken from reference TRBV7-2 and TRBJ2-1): GAGVSQSPSNKVTEKGKDVELRCDPISGHTALYWYRQSLGQGLEFLIYFQGNSAPDKSGLPSDRFSAERTGGSVSTLTIQRTQQEDSAVYLCASSLVAGGLGSYNEQFFGPGTRLTVL.